These 28 T cell receptor beta chains were sequenced from one sample in a study of blood T cell repertoires in COVID-19. TCRdb's copy holds only in-frame clones and misses some; the assay was immunoSEQ multiplex PCR. Of 25,000 to 40,000 clones in the sample, approximately 85% were seen once. The material sequenced was peripheral blood. These receptors all come from a woman aged 60-75 years with active COVID-19.

This clone showed up just a few times. The chain carries TRBV5-6 and TRBJ1-3; D ambiguous. The CDR3 loop spans 14 amino acids. Germline CDR1 and CDR2: SGHDT and YYEEEE. V lost 4 bases, J lost 2 bases, and 10 bases lay in between. The DNA of the CDR3 is TGTGCCAGCAGCCCCGCCGGAGCTGGAAACACCATATATTTT. This gives the protein CASSPAGAGNTIYF.

The chain couples TRBV18 to TRBJ2-1; 11 bases line up with TRBD2. The length of the CDR3 is 15 residues. Germline assignment: CDR1 KGHSH and CDR2 LQKENI. V shed 6 bases, J shed 1 base, and the junction held 2 bases outside the gene matches. The CDR3 DNA is TGTGCCAGCTCTAGCGGGGGGGGATCCTACAATGAGCAGTTCTTC. This encodes CASSSGGGSYNEQFF.

V is TRBV2 and J is TRBJ2-1; 7 bases line up with TRBD1. The CDR3 length is 15 residues. The V gene end was trimmed by 7 bases and the J gene end by 5 bases; junction bases not matched to a gene: 11. Germline loops: CDR1 SNHLY, CDR2 FYNNEI. The CDR3 DNA reads TGTGCCAGCAACTACAGGGGAAGGGTTCACAATGAGCAGTTCTTC. This gives the protein CASNYRGRVHNEQFF.

The chain links TRBV5-1 to TRBJ1-4; no clear D. V was clipped by 4 bases and J by 8 bases, with 21 bases between them. The CDR3 runs 16 residues. Germline CDR1 SGHRS, CDR2 YFSETQ. The CDR3 here is CASSQTPRVGGEKLFF. CDR3 DNA: TGCGCCAGCAGCCAGACCCCCCGGGTGGGAGGCGAAAAACTGTTTTTT.

V is TRBV5-1 and J is TRBJ2-3, with D unclear. V was cut by 4 bases and J by 1 base, with 7 bases left in between. The germline CDR1 and CDR2 sequences are SGHRS and YFSETQ. This CDR3 is 13 amino acids long. CDR3 nucleotides: TGCGCCAGCAGCGAGCAGGGCACAGATACGCAGTATTTT. Protein sequence: CASSEQGTDTQYF. Full variable domain (missing parts from reference TRBV5-1 and TRBJ2-3): KAGVTQTPRYLIKTRGQQVTLSCSPISGHRSVSWYQQTPGQGLQFLFEYFSETQRNKGNFPGRFSGRQFSNSRSEMNVSTLELGDSALYLCASSEQGTDTQYFGPGTRLTVL.

This clone was found once. The gene calls are TRBV28 and TRBJ1-4; unclear D gene. Trimming removed 3 bases from V and 12 bases from J, with 20 bases in between. The CDR3 loop spans 15 amino acids. Germline V CDR1 and CDR2: MDHEN, SYDVKM. The CDR3 DNA sequence: TGTGCCAGCAGTTTCGTATCCGGCGGCCCGAGGGAACTGTTTTTT. Translating it yields CASSFVSGGPRELFF.

The table lists this clone with a few counts. V is TRBV11-2 and J is TRBJ2-7, with a weak D call TRBD1 (6 bases). CDR1 is SGHAT, CDR2 FQNNGV, per germline. V was shortened by 1 base and J by 0 bases, with 10 bases between the two germline ends. CDR3 size: 15 residues. CDR3: CASSLVGQASYEQYF. The DNA for the CDR3 is TGTGCCAGCAGCTTAGTGGGACAAGCCTCCTACGAGCAGTACTTC.

The chain links TRBV6-6 to TRBJ2-5; the D is unclear. Germline V lookup: CDR1 MNHNY, CDR2 SVGAGI (reference sequence). V dropped 0 bases and J dropped 4 bases, with 3 bases sitting between them. The CDR3 is 12 amino acids. The CDR3 DNA is TGTGCCAGCAGTTACTCGGCAGAGACCCAGTACTTC. Its protein product is CASSYSAETQYF.

This sequence joins TRBV28 and TRBJ1-2; a possible D gene is TRBD1 (5 bases). V was shortened by 5 bases and J by 5 bases, with 9 bases between the two germline ends. The CDR3 totals 12 residues. The V gene's germline CDR1 is MDHEN and CDR2 SYDVKM. CDR3 coding DNA: TGTGCCAGCAGTCCAAGGGGTTATGGCTACACCTTC. Translating gives CASSPRGYGYTF.

The chain uses TRBV5-6 and TRBJ2-4, with TRBD2 as a possible D gene (5 bases). Trimming stripped 3 bases from V and 6 bases from J, with 13 bases between. Germline V gene sequence: CDR1 SGHDT, CDR2 YYEEEE. The CDR3 sequence is 14 residues long. The CDR3, as DNA: TGTGCCAGCAGCTCCGGGGTTGGCGGAAACATTCAGTACTTC. Translated: CASSSGVGGNIQYF.

The chain is built from TRBV14 and TRBJ1-5; D gene ambiguous. CDR1 is SGHDN and CDR2 is FVKESK in the germline V gene. The CDR3 spans 14 residues. V lost 1 base, J lost 7 bases, and 11 bases lay in between. For the CDR3, the DNA is TGTGCCAGCAGCCAAGGGGAGGGATTACAGCCCCAGCATTTT. This codes for CASSQGEGLQPQHF.

The chain uses TRBV27 and TRBJ1-6, with TRBD1 matching 7 bases. With 6 bases clipped from V and 7 bases from J, the junction kept 9 bases outside the gene matches. This CDR3 contains 15 residues. Looked up from germline, CDR1 is MNHEY and CDR2 is SMNVEV (reference sequence). CDR3 loop: CASRGETGFNSPLHF. CDR3 bases: TGTGCCAGCAGGGGGGAGACAGGGTTCAATTCACCCCTCCACTTT.

The chain couples TRBV19 to TRBJ2-5; D gene unclear. The CDR3 runs to 13 residues. V gave up 7 bases and J gave up 0 bases, with 9 bases separating them. Germline V gene data show CDR1 as LNHDA and CDR2 as SQIVND (reference sequence). CDR3 sequence reads: CASKYSDQETQYF. CDR3 sequence (DNA): TGTGCCAGTAAATACTCCGACCAAGAGACCCAGTACTTC.

The table lists this clone with a count of one. The rearrangement uses TRBV7-9 and TRBJ2-7; a possible D gene is TRBD1 (5 bases). Per germline, CDR1 SEHNR and CDR2 FQNEAQ (reference sequence). Trimming left V 2 bases short and J 3 bases short, with 11 bases between. The CDR3 has 14 residues. CDR3 sequence: CASSLSQGSYEQYF. In DNA, the CDR3 is TGTGCCAGCAGCTTATCCCAGGGTAGCTACGAGCAGTACTTC.

This clone turned up a few times. The chain links TRBV6-5 to TRBJ1-1; 9 nucleotides line up with TRBD1. CDR3 length equals 14 residues. J gave up 0 bases and V 8 bases, and 4 bases lay outside the gene matches. Germline CDR1 reads MNHEY; CDR2 reads SVGAGI. The CDR3 nucleotides read TGTGCCAGCCGGGACAGGGCCATGAACACTGAAGCTTTCTTT. It specifies CASRDRAMNTEAFF.

The chain carries TRBV5-1 and TRBJ2-5; 8 bases fit TRBD1. The J segment lost 2 bases and the V segment lost 4 bases, leaving 4 bases of the junction unmatched. CDR3 length: 14 amino acids. From germline, CDR1 is SGHRS and CDR2 YFSETQ. CDR3 amino acids: CASSPGQAQETQYF. Written as DNA, the CDR3 is TGCGCCAGCAGCCCGGGACAGGCTCAAGAGACCCAGTACTTC.

Only a few counts were recorded for this clone. DNA of the CDR3: TGCGCCAGCAGTGCGGGAGGGAAACTGTTTTTT. Translated: CASSAGGKLFF. This sequence joins TRBV10-1 and TRBJ1-4; D is undetermined. The germline CDR1 and CDR2 sequences are WNHNN and SYGVQD (reference sequence). The CDR3 is made up of 11 amino acids. The ends were cut back, 4 bases at V and 11 bases at J, with 8 bases in the middle.

V is TRBV19 and J is TRBJ2-2; D call uncertain. V dropped 7 bases and J dropped 4 bases, with 19 bases sitting between them. Germline CDR1 LNHDA, CDR2 SQIVND (reference sequence). The CDR3 is 16 amino acids. CDR3: CASMSRRFDVTGELFF. CDR3 in DNA: TGTGCCAGTATGTCCAGGCGCTTCGATGTCACCGGGGAGCTGTTTTTT. Complete variable domain (other parts from reference TRBV19 and TRBJ2-2): DGGITQSPKYLFRKEGQNVTLSCEQNLNHDAMYWYRQDPGQGLRLIYYSQIVNDFQKGDIAEGYSVSREKKESFPLTVTSAQKNPTAFYLCASMSRRFDVTGELFFGEGSRLTVL.

The chain combines TRBV5-4 with TRBJ1-2; a weak D match, TRBD1 (6 bases). Trimming left V 7 bases short and J 7 bases short, with 14 bases between. Germline CDR1 and CDR2: SGHNT and YYREEE (reference sequence). CDR3 length: 12 residues. CDR3 region: CASRGAASGYTF. CDR3 DNA: TGTGCCAGCCGGGGGGCGGCTAGTGGCTACACCTTC. Based on the CDR3 plus reference TRBV5-4 and TRBJ1-2, the full variable domain is ETGVTQSPTHLIKTRGQQVTLRCSSQSGHNTVSWYQQALGQGPQFIFQYYREEENGRGNFPPRFSGLQFPNYSSELNVNALELDDSALYLCASRGAASGYTFGSGTRLTVV.

This clone turned up a few times. The V gene is TRBV7-9, the J gene TRBJ2-3; TRBD2 matches at 9 bases. The CDR3 is 17 residues long. After removal of 5 bases from V and 3 bases from J, the junction contained 12 bases not matched to a gene. Germline values: CDR1 SEHNR, CDR2 FQNEAQ (reference sequence). CDR3 in amino acids: CASSPLGRGGRTDTQYF. The DNA for the CDR3 is TGTGCCAGCAGCCCTCTTGGGCGGGGGGGCCGGACAGATACGCAGTATTTT.

This sequence joins TRBV3-1 (or the pseudogene TRBV3-2) and TRBJ2-7; TRBD1 matches 8 bases. Germline-derived CDR1 and CDR2 are LGHDT and YNNKEL (reference sequence). V was clipped by 4 bases and J by 6 bases; unmatched bases: 8. The CDR3 is made up of 14 amino acids. The CDR3 coding sequence is TGTGCCAGCAGCCCGCCCGGGACAGGCGTCGAGCAGTACTTC. This codes for CASSPPGTGVEQYF.

This sequence joins TRBV27 and TRBJ2-3; a weak D match, TRBD2 (5 bases). V lost 7 bases to trimming and J lost 1 base, with 18 bases between them. Germline V lookup: CDR1 MNHEY, CDR2 SMNVEV (reference sequence). The CDR3 loop spans 16 amino acids. CDR3 residues: CASTPSGSSRTDTQYF. DNA of the CDR3: TGTGCCAGCACTCCATCGGGGTCAAGCCGCACAGATACGCAGTATTTT.

This clone was observed once. The V gene is TRBV2, the J gene TRBJ2-1; 13 bases line up with TRBD2. The CDR3 spans 14 residues. Germline V CDR1 and CDR2: SNHLY, FYNNEI. V lost 8 bases, J lost 7 bases, and 5 bases stayed unmatched. In nucleotides, the CDR3 is TGTGCCAGCGGTACTAGCGGGAGGGGGAATGAGCAGTTCTTC. This encodes CASGTSGRGNEQFF.

The V gene is TRBV10-3, the J gene TRBJ2-7; 10 bases are shared with TRBD2. The length of the CDR3 is 13 residues. With 4 bases clipped from V and 6 bases from J, the junction kept 3 bases outside the gene matches. CDR1 is ENHRY and CDR2 is SYGVKD in the germline V gene. The CDR3 nucleotides are TGTGCCATCAGTGCTAGCGGGAGTAGCGAGCAGTACTTC. Protein: CAISASGSSEQYF.

The chain is built from TRBV2 and TRBJ1-2; 7 nucleotides match TRBD1. This CDR3 has 16 residues. Germline V gene sequence: CDR1 SNHLY, CDR2 FYNNEI. V dropped 6 bases and J dropped 4; count of bases not matched to a gene: 14. The DNA of the CDR3 is TGTGCCAGCAGCAAGAGGACAGGAGGCCGCGGCTATGGCTACACCTTC. Its translation is CASSKRTGGRGYGYTF.

V is TRBV11-3 and J is TRBJ1-1; 7 bases map to TRBD1. The CDR3 is made up of 15 amino acids. Germline trimming cut 1 base from V and 1 base from J; bases unmatched to any gene: 3. Germline V gives CDR1 SGHNT, CDR2 YENEEA. The CDR3 protein is CASSLVGQRNTEAFF. Written as DNA, the CDR3 is TGTGCCAGCAGCTTAGTGGGACAGAGGAACACTGAAGCTTTCTTT. Complete variable domain (other parts from reference TRBV11-3 and TRBJ1-1): EAGVVQSPRYKIIEKKQPVAFWCNPISGHNTLYWYLQNLGQGPELLIRYENEEAVDDSQLPKDRFSAERLKGVDSTLKIQPAELGDSAVYLCASSLVGQRNTEAFFGQGTRLTVV.

V gene TRBV28 combines with J gene TRBJ1-2; D is unresolved. This CDR3 spans 10 amino acids. V was trimmed by 6 bases and J by 9 bases, leaving 8 bases between them. Germline loops: CDR1 MDHEN, CDR2 SYDVKM. For the CDR3, the DNA is TGTGCCAGCAGCTCAGATCGCTACACCTTC. Translation gives CASSSDRYTF.

The V gene is TRBV7-9, the J gene TRBJ1-4, with 10 bases aligning to TRBD1. The germline V gene encodes CDR1 SEHNR and CDR2 FQNEAQ (reference sequence). The length of the CDR3 is 14 residues. J lost 8 bases, V lost 5 bases, and 5 bases had no gene match. For the CDR3, the DNA is TGTGCCAGCAGCCTCGGACAGGGGGGAGAAAAACTGTTTTTT. Residues: CASSLGQGGEKLFF.